This T cell receptor beta chain originates from a study of blood T cell repertoires in COVID-19. Under the authors' procedure: Amplification from reference gene primers served as the basis for estimated nucleated cell counts. Sequencing used immunoSEQ multiplex PCR; TCRdb keeps in-frame clones, though not all of them. The V and J calls and clone size come from that table; D and trimming were worked out from the DNA. The profile covers some 80,000 clones, with around 90% appearing a single time and roughly 0.78% taken by the ten largest. V was pared by 6 bases and J by 1 base, with 11 bases between. The CDR3 runs 14 residues. Germline CDR1 reads SGHTA; CDR2 reads FQGNSA.

Sequencing was performed on peripheral blood. The TCR comes from an elderly woman with acute or convalescent COVID-19. The chain combines TRBV7-2 with TRBJ2-3; the D gene is possibly TRBD2 (5 bases). The chain's CDR3 is CASRLSGGTDTQYF. CDR3 nucleotides: TGTGCCAGCAGGCTTTCCGGGGGCACAGATACGCAGTATTTT.